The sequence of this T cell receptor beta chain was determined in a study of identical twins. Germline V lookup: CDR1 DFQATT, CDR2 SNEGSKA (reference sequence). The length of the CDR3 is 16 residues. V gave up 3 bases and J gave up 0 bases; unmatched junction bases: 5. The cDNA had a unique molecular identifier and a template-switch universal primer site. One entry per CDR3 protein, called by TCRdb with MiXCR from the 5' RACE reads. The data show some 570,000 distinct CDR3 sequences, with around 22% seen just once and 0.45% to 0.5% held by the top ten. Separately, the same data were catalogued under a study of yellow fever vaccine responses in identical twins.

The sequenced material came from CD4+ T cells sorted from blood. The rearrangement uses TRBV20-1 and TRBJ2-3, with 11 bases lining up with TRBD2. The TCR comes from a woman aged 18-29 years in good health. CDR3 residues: CSASLAGGRSTDTQYF. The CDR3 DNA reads TGCAGTGCTAGTCTAGCGGGGGGCCGGAGCACAGATACGCAGTATTTT.